This is a list of T cell receptor beta chains from one sample in a study of shared T cell receptors in the human thymus. The table came from immunoSEQ multiplex PCR; TCRdb's copy has only in-frame clones and leaves some out. The table lists hundreds of thousands of clones, over 75% of them singletons, with 0.009% to 0.0095% in the top ten. A further study also used this sample, focusing on human thymus T cells.

The specimen was thymocytes. The receptor source for this set is a boy under three years old with a congenital heart defect. The CDR3 runs from the conserved cysteine through the conserved F or W. A D gene is named only where the DNA matches it firmly. For some rows the clone size is stated as once, few or many, or as a class when expanded; others skip it.

d_gene: .
j_gene: TRBJ2-1
v_gene: TRBV7-9
abundance: .
CDR3aa: CASNSRVRHNEQFF
CDR3nt: TGTGCCAGCAACTCTCGGGTCCGGCACAATGAGCAGTTCTTC

d_gene: .
j_gene: TRBJ2-7
v_gene: TRBV6-5
abundance: .
CDR3aa: CASSSLGWSTYEQYF
CDR3nt: TGTGCCAGCAGCTCTCTTGGGTGGAGTACCTACGAGCAGTACTTC

d_gene: .
j_gene: TRBJ1-5
v_gene: TRBV6-5
abundance: .
CDR3aa: CASSPGVGGNQPQHF
CDR3nt: TGTGCCAGCAGCCCCGGCGTGGGCGGCAATCAGCCCCAGCATTTT

d_gene: TRBD1
j_gene: TRBJ1-1
v_gene: TRBV5-1
abundance: .
CDR3aa: CASSFRQGRNTEAFF
CDR3nt: TGCGCCAGCAGCTTTCGACAGGGGAGGAACACTGAAGCTTTCTTT

d_gene: TRBD1
j_gene: TRBJ1-2
v_gene: TRBV11-2
abundance: .
CDR3aa: CASSLGTGYGYTF
CDR3nt: TGTGCCAGCAGCTTAGGGACAGGTTATGGCTACACCTTC

d_gene: .
j_gene: TRBJ2-7
v_gene: TRBV27
abundance: .
CDR3aa: CASSLRDRHYEQYF
CDR3nt: TGTGCCAGCAGTTTACGAGACAGACACTACGAGCAGTACTTC

d_gene: .
j_gene: TRBJ1-1
v_gene: TRBV4-2
abundance: .
CDR3aa: CASSQDDRGGNTEAFF
CDR3nt: TGTGCCAGCAGCCAAGATGATAGGGGTGGGAACACTGAAGCTTTCTTT

d_gene: TRBD2
j_gene: TRBJ2-7
v_gene: TRBV7-9
abundance: .
CDR3aa: CASSPRGLAGEDEQYF
CDR3nt: TGTGCCAGCAGCCCCCGAGGACTAGCGGGAGAGGACGAGCAGTACTTC

d_gene: .
j_gene: TRBJ2-1
v_gene: TRBV4-1
abundance: once
CDR3aa: CASSPGWLVGNEQFF
CDR3nt: TGCGCCAGCAGCCCCGGGTGGCTAGTCGGGAATGAGCAGTTCTTC

d_gene: .
j_gene: TRBJ2-5
v_gene: TRBV28
abundance: .
CDR3aa: CASSSSPSEFRETQYF
CDR3nt: TGTGCCAGCAGTTCCTCCCCCTCGGAGTTCCGAGAGACCCAGTACTTC

d_gene: TRBD1
j_gene: TRBJ1-3
v_gene: TRBV4-3
abundance: .
CDR3aa: CASSQGTGAPSDGNTIYF
CDR3nt: TGCGCCAGCAGCCAGGGGACAGGGGCTCCCTCGGATGGAAACACCATATATTTT

d_gene: .
j_gene: TRBJ2-3
v_gene: TRBV28
abundance: .
CDR3aa: CASSFSSTDTQYF
CDR3nt: TGTGCCAGCAGTTTCTCTAGCACAGATACGCAGTATTTT

d_gene: .
j_gene: TRBJ2-5
v_gene: TRBV10-2
abundance: .
CDR3aa: CASSDSTQGLIWETQYF
CDR3nt: TGCGCCAGCAGTGACTCGACGCAGGGGTTAATTTGGGAGACCCAGTACTTC

d_gene: .
j_gene: TRBJ1-1
v_gene: TRBV28
abundance: .
CDR3aa: CASFGGMNTEAFF
CDR3nt: TGTGCCTCCTTCGGCGGAATGAACACTGAAGCTTTCTTT

d_gene: .
j_gene: TRBJ2-7
v_gene: TRBV6-6
abundance: .
CDR3aa: CASRPGLTPYEQYF
CDR3nt: TGTGCCAGCCGGCCGGGACTTACGCCCTACGAGCAGTACTTC

d_gene: .
j_gene: TRBJ1-5
v_gene: TRBV2
abundance: .
CDR3aa: CATAGDSNQPQHF
CDR3nt: TGTGCCACGGCGGGGGATAGCAATCAGCCCCAGCATTTT

d_gene: TRBD1
j_gene: TRBJ1-1
v_gene: TRBV4-3
abundance: .
CDR3aa: CASSQGTGVAMNTEAFF
CDR3nt: TGCGCCAGCAGTCAAGGTACAGGGGTCGCAATGAACACTGAAGCTTTCTTT

d_gene: .
j_gene: TRBJ2-7
v_gene: TRBV5-6
abundance: .
CDR3aa: CASSGRPGLGEQYF
CDR3nt: TGTGCCAGCAGTGGTAGACCGGGATTAGGCGAGCAGTACTTC

d_gene: .
j_gene: TRBJ1-5
v_gene: TRBV28
abundance: once
CDR3aa: CASSFSMGHPRILGSPQHF
CDR3nt: TGTGCCAGCAGTTTTTCGATGGGTCATCCGAGGATCCTCGGCTCGCCCCAGCATTTT

d_gene: TRBD2
j_gene: TRBJ2-5
v_gene: TRBV5-1
abundance: .
CDR3aa: CASRRGTSGYQETQYF
CDR3nt: TGCGCCAGCAGGCGTGGGACTAGCGGGTACCAAGAGACCCAGTACTTC

d_gene: TRBD2
j_gene: TRBJ2-7
v_gene: TRBV4-3
abundance: .
CDR3aa: CASSQDPIAGRYEQYF
CDR3nt: TGCGCCAGCAGCCAAGACCCTATAGCGGGAAGATACGAGCAGTACTTC

d_gene: .
j_gene: TRBJ1-2
v_gene: TRBV25-1
abundance: .
CDR3aa: CASSETANYGYTF
CDR3nt: TGTGCCAGCAGTGAAACTGCCAACTATGGCTACACCTTC

d_gene: TRBD1
j_gene: TRBJ2-7
v_gene: TRBV10-3
abundance: .
CDR3aa: CATQTPGQENYEQYF
CDR3nt: TGTGCCACTCAAACTCCAGGACAGGAGAACTACGAGCAGTACTTC

d_gene: .
j_gene: TRBJ2-5
v_gene: TRBV4-1
abundance: .
CDR3aa: CASSQKKVEGQREETQYF
CDR3nt: TGCGCCAGCAGCCAAAAAAAGGTGGAGGGCCAGAGGGAGGAGACCCAGTACTTC

d_gene: .
j_gene: TRBJ2-5
v_gene: TRBV7-2
abundance: .
CDR3aa: CASSLPETQYF
CDR3nt: TGTGCCAGCAGTCTACCGGAGACCCAGTACTTC